Below, 11 T cell receptor beta chains from the same sample are listed, as sequenced in a study of blood T cell repertoires in COVID-19. Profiling relied on immunoSEQ multiplex PCR, and the TCRdb table lists in-frame clones only, not all of them. The sample yields over 400,000 clones, 85% to 90% seen once. Input material: peripheral blood. These TCRs come from a woman between 50 and 59 years old with COVID-19, enrolled during active disease.

CDR3: CASLEEGYNQPQHF. The CDR3 bases are TGTGCCAGCCTAGAGGAGGGGTACAATCAGCCCCAGCATTTT. The chain carries TRBV27 and TRBJ1-5; a weak D match, TRBD1 (5 bases). Germline CDR1 is MNHEY and CDR2 is SMNVEV (reference sequence). CDR3 size: 14 residues. Trimming removed 8 bases at V and 3 bases at J, with 14 bases between.

The gene calls are TRBV30 and TRBJ1-2; a possible D gene is TRBD1 (5 bases). CDR3 length: 12 residues. The V end was cut by 3 bases, the J end by 2 bases, with 7 bases between. Germline V lookup: CDR1 GTSNPN, CDR2 SVGIG (reference sequence). CDR3 residues: CAWRSGNYGYTF. The CDR3 nucleotides read TGTGCCTGGAGGTCAGGGAACTATGGCTACACCTTC.

This clone was picked up a small number of times. The genes are TRBV18 and TRBJ2-2; a weak D match, TRBD1 (5 bases). V dropped 2 bases and J dropped 2 bases, with 12 bases sitting between them. CDR1 is KGHSH and CDR2 is LQKENI in the germline V gene. This CDR3 comprises 16 residues. The chain's CDR3 is CASSPTGLGNTGELFF. The CDR3 coding sequence is TGTGCCAGCTCACCAACAGGTTTGGGAAACACCGGGGAGCTGTTTTTT.

This clone has more than one count but fewer than ten. V is TRBV2 and J is TRBJ1-3; D might be TRBD1 (5 bases). The germline CDR1 and CDR2 sequences are SNHLY and FYNNEI. CDR3 length: 17 residues. Trimming took off 7 bases at V and 0 bases at J, with 19 bases between the two ends. The DNA of the CDR3 is TGTGCCAGCATGAGGTTCGGCAGGGTAACCTCTGGAAACACCATATATTTT. Translating gives CASMRFGRVTSGNTIYF.

This clone showed up just a few times. The CDR3 DNA reads as TGTGCCAGCTCACCGGTGTCGCAGGGGGCAAATCTGGGAGGCTACACCTTC. Its protein product is CASSPVSQGANLGGYTF. The chain uses TRBV18 and TRBJ1-2; 8 bases align to TRBD1. Losses at the gene ends were 3 bases for V and 8 bases for J; bases not matched to a gene: 17. This CDR3 has 17 amino acids. Germline V gene data show CDR1 as KGHSH and CDR2 as LQKENI.

The chain couples TRBV29-1 to TRBJ1-1; D possibly corresponds to TRBD1 (6 bases). Between the trimmed V and J ends, which lost 4 bases and 3 bases, there was a span of 9 bases. CDR3 length: 12 residues. Germline CDR1 is SQVTM and CDR2 is ANQGSEA. CDR3 sequence: CSVADSYTEAFF. CDR3 nucleotides: TGCAGCGTTGCGGACAGTTACACTGAAGCTTTCTTT.

CDR3 amino acids: CASSQDNPRTGDTEAFF. CDR3 DNA: TGTGCCAGCAGCCAAGATAACCCCCGGACAGGGGACACTGAAGCTTTCTTT. The rearrangement links TRBV4-2 to TRBJ1-1; 9 bases line up with TRBD1. The CDR3 covers 17 residues. The germline V gene encodes CDR1 LGHNA and CDR2 YNFKEQ. The junction had 8 bases not matched to a gene; V was cut back by 0 bases and J by 3 bases.

This clone was found a few times. This sequence joins TRBV14 and TRBJ2-1; D is possibly TRBD2 (6 bases). Looked up from germline, CDR1 is SGHDN and CDR2 is FVKESK. This CDR3 region has 12 residues. Deletions cut 3 bases from V and 13 bases from J, with 13 bases between. The CDR3 here is CASSQGGAGQFF. The DNA for the CDR3 is TGTGCCAGCAGCCAGGGCGGGGCAGGTCAGTTCTTC.

This clone was recorded a few times. The chain recombines TRBV6-6 with TRBJ1-2; D possibly corresponds to TRBD1 (6 bases). The CDR3 has 16 amino acids. Per germline, CDR1 MNHNY and CDR2 SVGAGI (reference sequence). V was pared by 7 bases and J by 6 bases, with 24 bases between. This chain's CDR3 is CASIPNVGGATDGYTF. For the CDR3, the DNA is TGTGCCAGCATTCCCAACGTGGGGGGGGCCACCGATGGCTACACCTTC.

The chain links TRBV12-5 to TRBJ2-5, with 8 bases identical to TRBD2. The CDR3 is made up of 14 amino acids. With V trimmed by 1 base and J by 5 bases, 3 bases remained unmatched. The germline V gene encodes CDR1 LGHNT and CDR2 FRNRAP. CDR3 sequence (DNA): TGTGCTAGTGGTTTGGGGACTAGCCTGGAGACCCAGTACTTC. It encodes CASGLGTSLETQYF.

V and J are TRBV27 and TRBJ2-3; 7 bases are a match to TRBD1. This CDR3 has 14 amino acids. Germline V lookup: CDR1 MNHEY, CDR2 SMNVEV (reference sequence). The trim removed 7 bases at V and 1 base at J, leaving 5 bases unmatched. This CDR3 is CASIGGPRTDTQYF. The CDR3 DNA is TGTGCCAGCATAGGGGGCCCTCGCACAGATACGCAGTATTTT.